Only one count was recorded for the clone carrying this T cell receptor (beta chain). Sequenced by immunoSEQ multiplex PCR; TCRdb stores in-frame clones only, minus some. This sample has about 120,000 clones, with 70% to 90% found just once. The CDR3 sequence is 14 residues long. Germline assignment: CDR1 SGHVS and CDR2 FNYEAQ. J was trimmed by 5 bases and V by 1 base; bases with no gene match: 4. The data belong to a study of T cell responses to AZD1222 COVID-19 vaccine. This material consisted of peripheral blood, taken on day 0 of AZD1222 vaccination. The chain is built from TRBV7-6 and TRBJ2-7, with 8 bases lining up with TRBD1. The clonotype originates from an adult in good health. The CDR3 DNA is TGTGCCAGCAGCTTAGTGGCAGGGGGCAACGAGCAGTACTTC. Translated, it gives CASSLVAGGNEQYF.